This T cell receptor beta chain was found in a study of OX40 agonist ivuxolimab in advanced cancers. Overall study context: At doses from 0.01 to 10 mg/kg, patients were given intravenous ivuxolimab every 2 weeks.

Trimming cost V 3 bases and J 7 bases, with 28 bases left between them. From germline, CDR1 is SGHAT and CDR2 FQNNGV. The CDR3 totals 18 residues. The repertoire was sequenced with immunoSEQ multiplex PCR; TCRdb's copy has only in-frame clones and lacks some. The sample yields 100,000 to 140,000 clones, less than 95% seen once. This sequence originates from an adult with an advanced solid tumor such as melanoma, head and neck, liver or kidney cancer. V and J are TRBV11-2 and TRBJ2-7; D might be TRBD1 or TRBD2, each matching 5 bases. This sample comprised CD4+ or CD8+ T cells sorted from blood, obtained in a trial of the OX40 agonist ivuxolimab. This chain's CDR3 is CASSFGTPTLSRALEQYF. In DNA, the CDR3 is TGTGCCAGCAGCTTCGGGACCCCTACTCTGAGTAGGGCCCTGGAGCAGTACTTC.